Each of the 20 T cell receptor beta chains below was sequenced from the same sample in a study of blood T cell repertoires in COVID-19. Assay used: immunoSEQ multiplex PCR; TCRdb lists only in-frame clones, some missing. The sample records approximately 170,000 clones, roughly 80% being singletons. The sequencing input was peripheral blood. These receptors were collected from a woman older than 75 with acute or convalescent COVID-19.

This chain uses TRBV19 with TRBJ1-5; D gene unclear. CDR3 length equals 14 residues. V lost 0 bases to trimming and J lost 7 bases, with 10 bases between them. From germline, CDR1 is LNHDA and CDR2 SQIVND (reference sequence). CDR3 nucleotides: TGTGCCAGTAGTATAGACAGACTCGGGCAGCCCCAGCATTTT. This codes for CASSIDRLGQPQHF.

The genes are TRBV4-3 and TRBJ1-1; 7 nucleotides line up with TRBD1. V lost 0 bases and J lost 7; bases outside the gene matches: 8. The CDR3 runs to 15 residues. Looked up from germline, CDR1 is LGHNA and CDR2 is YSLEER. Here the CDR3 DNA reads TGCGCCAGCAGCCAAGAGTGGCAGGGGGGACATGAAGCTTTCTTT. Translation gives CASSQEWQGGHEAFF.

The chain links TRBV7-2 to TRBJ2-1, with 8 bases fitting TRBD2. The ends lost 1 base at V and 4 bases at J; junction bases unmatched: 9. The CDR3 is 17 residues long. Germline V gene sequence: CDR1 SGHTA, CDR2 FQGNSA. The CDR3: CASSLGMSGSLYNEQFF. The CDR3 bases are TGTGCCAGCAGCTTAGGCATGAGCGGGAGCCTTTACAATGAGCAGTTCTTC.

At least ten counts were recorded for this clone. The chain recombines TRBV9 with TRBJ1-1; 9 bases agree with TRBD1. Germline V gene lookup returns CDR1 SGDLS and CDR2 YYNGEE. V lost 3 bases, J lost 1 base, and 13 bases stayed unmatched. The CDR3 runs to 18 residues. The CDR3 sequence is CASSAGRTGDLGNTEAFF. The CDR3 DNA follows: TGTGCCAGCAGCGCCGGTAGGACAGGGGATCTAGGGAACACTGAAGCTTTCTTT.

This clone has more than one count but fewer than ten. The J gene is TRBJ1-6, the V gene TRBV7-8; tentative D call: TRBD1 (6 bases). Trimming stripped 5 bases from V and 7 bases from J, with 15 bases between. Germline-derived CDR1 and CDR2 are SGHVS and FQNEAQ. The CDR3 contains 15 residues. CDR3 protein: CASSLQGWRNSPLHF. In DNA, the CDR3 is TGTGCCAGCAGCCTCCAGGGGTGGCGAAATTCACCCCTCCACTTT.

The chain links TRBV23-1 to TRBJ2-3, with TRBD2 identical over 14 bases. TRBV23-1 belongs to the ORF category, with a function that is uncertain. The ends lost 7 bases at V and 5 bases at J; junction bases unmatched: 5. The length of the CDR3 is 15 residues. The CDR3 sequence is CASTRLAGGQDTQYF. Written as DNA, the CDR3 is TGCGCCAGCACTCGACTAGCGGGGGGGCAAGATACGCAGTATTTT.

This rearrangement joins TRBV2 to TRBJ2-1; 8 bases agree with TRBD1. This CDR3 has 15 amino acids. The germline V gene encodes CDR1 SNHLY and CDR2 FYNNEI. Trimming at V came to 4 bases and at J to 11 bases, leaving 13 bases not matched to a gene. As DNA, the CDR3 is TGTGCCAGCAGTGCCGGGAAGTTACGCAGGGGGCAGCAGTTCTTC. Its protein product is CASSAGKLRRGQQFF.

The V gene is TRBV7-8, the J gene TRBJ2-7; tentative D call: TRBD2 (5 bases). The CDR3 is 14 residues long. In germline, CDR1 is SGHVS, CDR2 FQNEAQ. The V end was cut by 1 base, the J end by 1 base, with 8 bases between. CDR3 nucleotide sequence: TGTGCCAGCAGCTTAGGTCGGACTTCCTACGAGCAGTACTTC. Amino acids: CASSLGRTSYEQYF.

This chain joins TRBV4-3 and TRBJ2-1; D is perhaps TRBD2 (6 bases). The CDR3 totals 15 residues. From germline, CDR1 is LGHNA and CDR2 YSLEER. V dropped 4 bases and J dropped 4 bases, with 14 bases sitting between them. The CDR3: CASSPLGGTYNEQFF. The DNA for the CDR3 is TGCGCCAGCAGCCCCCTGGGGGGTACGTACAATGAGCAGTTCTTC.

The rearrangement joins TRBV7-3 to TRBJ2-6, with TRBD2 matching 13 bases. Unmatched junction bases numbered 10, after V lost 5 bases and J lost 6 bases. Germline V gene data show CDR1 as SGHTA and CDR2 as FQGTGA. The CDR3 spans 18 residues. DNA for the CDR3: TGTGCCAGCAGCGCAAGTACTAGCGGGGGGGCGGAGGCCAACGTCCTGACTTTC. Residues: CASSASTSGGAEANVLTF. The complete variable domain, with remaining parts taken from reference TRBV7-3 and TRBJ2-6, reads GAGVSQTPSNKVTEKGKYVELRCDPISGHTALYWYRQSLGQGPEFLIYFQGTGAADDSGLPNDRFFAVRPEGSVSTLKIQRTERGDSAVYLCASSASTSGGAEANVLTFGAGSRLTVL.

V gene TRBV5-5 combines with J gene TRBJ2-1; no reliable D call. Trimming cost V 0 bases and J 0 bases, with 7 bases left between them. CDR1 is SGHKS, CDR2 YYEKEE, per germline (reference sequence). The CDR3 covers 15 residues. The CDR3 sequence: CASSLGPVSYNEQFF. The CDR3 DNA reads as TGTGCCAGCAGCTTGGGTCCCGTCTCCTACAATGAGCAGTTCTTC.

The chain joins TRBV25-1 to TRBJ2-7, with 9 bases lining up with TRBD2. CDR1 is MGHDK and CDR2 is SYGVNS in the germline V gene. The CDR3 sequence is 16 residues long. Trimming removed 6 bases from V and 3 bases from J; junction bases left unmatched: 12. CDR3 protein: CASSPTSASGNYEQYF. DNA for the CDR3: TGTGCCAGCAGCCCGACATCGGCTAGCGGGAACTACGAGCAGTACTTC.

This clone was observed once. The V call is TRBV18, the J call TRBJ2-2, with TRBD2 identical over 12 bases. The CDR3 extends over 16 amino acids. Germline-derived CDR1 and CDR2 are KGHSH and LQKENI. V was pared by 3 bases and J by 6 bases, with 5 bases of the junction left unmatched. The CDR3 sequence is CASSPMTSGSAGELFF. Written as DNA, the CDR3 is TGTGCCAGCTCACCCATGACTAGCGGGAGTGCCGGGGAGCTGTTTTTT.

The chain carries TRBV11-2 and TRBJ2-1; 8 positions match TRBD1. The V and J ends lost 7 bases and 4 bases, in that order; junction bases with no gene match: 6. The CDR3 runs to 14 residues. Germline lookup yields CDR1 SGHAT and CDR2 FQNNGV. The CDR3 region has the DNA TGTGCCAGCACGAGGACAGGGCAGTACAATGAGCAGTTCTTC. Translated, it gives CASTRTGQYNEQFF. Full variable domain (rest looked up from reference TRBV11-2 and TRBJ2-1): EAGVAQSPRYKIIEKRQSVAFWCNPISGHATLYWYQQILGQGPKLLIQFQNNGVVDDSQLPKDRFSAERLKGVDSTLKIQPAKLEDSAVYLCASTRTGQYNEQFFGPGTRLTVL.

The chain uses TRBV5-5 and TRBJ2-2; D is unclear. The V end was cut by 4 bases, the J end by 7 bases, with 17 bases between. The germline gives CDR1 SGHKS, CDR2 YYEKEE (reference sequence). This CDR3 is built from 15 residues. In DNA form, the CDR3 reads TGTGCCAGCAGCCCGGGTCCCGGTCGAGACGGGGAGCTGTTTTTT. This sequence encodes CASSPGPGRDGELFF.

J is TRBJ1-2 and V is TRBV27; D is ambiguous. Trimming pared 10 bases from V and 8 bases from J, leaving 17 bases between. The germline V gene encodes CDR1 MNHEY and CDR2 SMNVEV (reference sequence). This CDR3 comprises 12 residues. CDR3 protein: CATYLRVGGYTF. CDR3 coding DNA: TGTGCCACCTACCTGAGGGTCGGGGGCTACACCTTC.

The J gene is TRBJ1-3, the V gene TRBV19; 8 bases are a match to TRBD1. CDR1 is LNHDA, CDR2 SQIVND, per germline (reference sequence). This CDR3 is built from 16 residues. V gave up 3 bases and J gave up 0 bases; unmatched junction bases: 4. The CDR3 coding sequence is TGTGCCAGTAGTATCGGACAGGGATTCTCTGGAAACACCATATATTTT. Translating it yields CASSIGQGFSGNTIYF.

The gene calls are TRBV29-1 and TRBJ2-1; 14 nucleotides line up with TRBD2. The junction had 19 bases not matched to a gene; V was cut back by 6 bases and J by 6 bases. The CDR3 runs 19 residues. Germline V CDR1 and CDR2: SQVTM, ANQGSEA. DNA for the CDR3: TGCAGCGTCCGTCGCCTCGGGACTAGCGGGAGAGAAGGGGCCAATGAGCAGTTCTTC. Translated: CSVRRLGTSGREGANEQFF.

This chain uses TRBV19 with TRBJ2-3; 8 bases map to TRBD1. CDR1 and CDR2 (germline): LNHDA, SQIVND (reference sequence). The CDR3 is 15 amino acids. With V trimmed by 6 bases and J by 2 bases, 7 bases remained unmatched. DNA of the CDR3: TGTGCCAGTAGCACTGACAGGGGACTCACAGATACGCAGTATTTT. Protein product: CASSTDRGLTDTQYF.

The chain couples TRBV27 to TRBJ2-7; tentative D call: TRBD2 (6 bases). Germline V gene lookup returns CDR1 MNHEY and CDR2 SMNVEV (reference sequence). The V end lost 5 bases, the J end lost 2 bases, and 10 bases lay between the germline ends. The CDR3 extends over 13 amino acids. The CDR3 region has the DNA TGTGCCAGCAGTCCGGGACTGACCTACGAGCAGTACTTC. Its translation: CASSPGLTYEQYF.